This TCR beta chain appears in the sequencing data of a study of T cells in Graves' hyperthyroidism and ophthalmopathy. Amplification of TCR beta CDR3 regions used RNA as the template. The HTBI primer set served for first-round RT-PCR of the TCR CDR3. TCRdb recomputed calls from the multiplex PCR reads with MiXCR, one row per CDR3 protein. In the table there are about 600,000 distinct CDR3 sequences, more than 15% of which are singletons. The CDR3 totals 15 residues. Germline lookup yields CDR1 MGHDK and CDR2 SYGVNS. Trimming took off 3 bases at V and 3 bases at J, with 15 bases between the two ends. The source of this sequence is a middle-aged woman with Graves' ophthalmopathy. V gene TRBV25-1 combines with J gene TRBJ2-7, with D perhaps assigned TRBD1 or TRBD2 (5 bases each). Input material: blood. The CDR3 nucleotides read TGTGCCAGCAGTGAGGTAGGACCGAGGGGCTACGAGCAGTACTTC. Translated: CASSEVGPRGYEQYF.